Described below is a single T cell receptor beta chain sequence and its context. Its antigen is unknown. CDR1 and CDR2 from the germline V gene are SEHNR and FQNEAQ (reference sequence). The CDR3 is 13 residues long. The V end lost 5 bases, the J end lost 2 bases, and 10 bases lay between the germline ends. Profiling relied on immunoSEQ multiplex PCR, and the TCRdb table lists in-frame clones only, not all of them. The table records 190,000 or so clones, approximately 60% of them present only once. The data derive from a study of shared clonotypes between healthy human individuals. Study-wide results and limits: It was expected that sequencing depth would affect clonotype sharing among donors.

Input material: memory CD4+ T cells sorted from blood. Subset specified: CD45RA-negative fraction. The V gene is TRBV7-9, the J gene TRBJ2-7; D is possibly TRBD1 (6 bases). The sequence was obtained from a man in his thirties or forties in good health. The CDR3 loop reads CASSKTGTYEQYF. The CDR3 DNA reads TGTGCCAGCAGCAAGACAGGTACCTACGAGCAGTACTTC.